The present T cell receptor beta chain was sequenced within a study of monozygotic twins with inflammatory bowel disease. TCRdb processed the 5' RACE reads again and assigns one entry to each CDR3 protein, with no DNA. The sample table includes more than 300,000 distinct CDR3 sequences. Study-level points and caveats: It was in IBD patients that TCRbeta diversity (inverse Simpson) was lower than in healthy co-twins.

Turning to this clonotype: Its specificity is not known.

The CDR3 runs to 15 residues. Germline V gives CDR1 LGHNA, CDR2 YSLEER. The chain has TRBV4-3 and TRBJ1-1. This clonotype originated in a human donor with ulcerative colitis or Crohn's disease, or a healthy co-twin of an affected twin (not recorded which). Sequencing was done on a sample of blood. The CDR3: CASSPKRALHAEAFF.